The 7 T cell receptor beta chains listed next were all sequenced from one sample in a study of T cell changes during pregnancy in multiple sclerosis. The data were produced by immunoSEQ multiplex PCR, yet TCRdb's version contains in-frame clones alone and is incomplete. The sample contains about 30,000 clones, about nine tenths of which appear only once. Here the sequenced sample was CD8+ T cells from peripheral blood mononuclear cells, taken in the second trimester of pregnancy. The receptors stem from a female donor with multiple sclerosis, enrolled in a pregnancy study.

The chain is built from TRBV27 and TRBJ2-3; 7 bases agree with TRBD1. The CDR3 consists of 13 residues. The trim removed 5 bases at V and 5 bases at J, leaving 4 bases unmatched. CDR1 is MNHEY, CDR2 SMNVEV, per germline (reference sequence). CDR3 DNA: TGTGCCAGCAGTCCAAACAGGGGAGATACGCAGTATTTT. Its protein product is CASSPNRGDTQYF.

V gene TRBV5-5 combines with J gene TRBJ2-1, with a weak D call TRBD2 (5 bases). The CDR3 is 16 amino acids. V was shortened by 0 bases and J by 2 bases, with 12 bases between the two germline ends. CDR1 and CDR2 from the germline V gene are SGHKS and YYEKEE (reference sequence). The CDR3 DNA is TGTGCCAGCAGCTTGGTGAGGGCATCTCCCTACAATGAGCAGTTCTTC. It is translated as CASSLVRASPYNEQFF.

This chain links TRBV9 with TRBJ2-7, with 7 bases lining up with TRBD1. Trimming removed 0 bases from V and 0 bases from J; junction bases left unmatched: 6. Germline loops: CDR1 SGDLS, CDR2 YYNGEE. This CDR3 is built from 16 residues. The CDR3 reads CASSVDFGQDSYEQYF. The DNA of the CDR3 is TGTGCCAGCAGCGTAGATTTCGGACAGGACTCCTACGAGCAGTACTTC.

V gene TRBV4-3 combines with J gene TRBJ2-7, with a possible D match to TRBD1 (6 bases). The CDR3 is 13 amino acids. Germline V CDR1 and CDR2: LGHNA, YSLEER. Trimming pared 3 bases from V and 3 bases from J, leaving 9 bases between. The CDR3 sequence is CASSHGQNYEQYF. The CDR3 coding sequence is TGCGCCAGCAGCCACGGACAGAACTACGAGCAGTACTTC.

The J gene is TRBJ2-3, the V gene TRBV15; D unclear. The CDR3 sequence is 18 residues long. V shed 0 bases and J shed 0 bases, with 16 bases lying between them. CDR1 and CDR2 from the germline V gene are LNHNV and YYDKDF (reference sequence). CDR3 sequence: CATSRDSVERVSTDTQYF. The DNA for the CDR3 is TGTGCCACCAGCAGAGATTCAGTGGAGCGCGTGAGCACAGATACGCAGTATTTT.

This clone has just a few counts. The J gene is TRBJ2-7, the V gene TRBV11-2; a weak D match, TRBD1 (6 bases). Trimming pared 6 bases from V and 3 bases from J, leaving 15 bases between. The CDR3 spans 14 residues. Germline values: CDR1 SGHAT, CDR2 FQNNGV. Written as DNA, the CDR3 is TGTGCCAGCAGGGATCACAGGGTACTCTACGAGCAGTACTTC. Translation gives CASRDHRVLYEQYF.

The J gene is TRBJ2-1, the V gene TRBV6-4, with D unresolved. The V gene lost 8 bases and the J gene lost 3 bases, with 11 bases spanning the gap. The germline gives CDR1 MRHNA, CDR2 SNTAGT. This CDR3 has 13 amino acids. The CDR3: CASSPGIYNEQFF. CDR3 bases: TGTGCCAGCTCGCCAGGTATCTACAATGAGCAGTTCTTC.